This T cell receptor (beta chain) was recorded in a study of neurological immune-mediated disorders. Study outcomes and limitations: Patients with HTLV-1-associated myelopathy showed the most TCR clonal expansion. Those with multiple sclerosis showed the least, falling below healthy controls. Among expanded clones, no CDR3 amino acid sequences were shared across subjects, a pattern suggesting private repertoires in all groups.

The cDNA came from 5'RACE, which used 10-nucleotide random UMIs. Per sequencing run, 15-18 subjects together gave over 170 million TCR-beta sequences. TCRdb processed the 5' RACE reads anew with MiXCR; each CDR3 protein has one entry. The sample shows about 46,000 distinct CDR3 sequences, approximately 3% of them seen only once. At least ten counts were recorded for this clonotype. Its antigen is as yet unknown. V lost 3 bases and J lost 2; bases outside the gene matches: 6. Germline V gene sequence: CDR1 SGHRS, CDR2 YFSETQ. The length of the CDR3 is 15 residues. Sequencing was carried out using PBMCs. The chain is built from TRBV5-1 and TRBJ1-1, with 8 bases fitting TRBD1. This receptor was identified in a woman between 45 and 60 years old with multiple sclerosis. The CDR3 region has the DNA TGCGCCAGCAGCTGGGGGGACAGGATCAACACTGAAGCTTTCTTT. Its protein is CASSWGDRINTEAFF. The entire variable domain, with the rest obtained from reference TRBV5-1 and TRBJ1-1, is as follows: KAGVTQTPRYLIKTRGQQVTLSCSPISGHRSVSWYQQTPGQGLQFLFEYFSETQRNKGNFPGRFSGRQFSNSRSEMNVSTLELGDSALYLCASSWGDRINTEAFFGQGTRLTVV.